The 30 T cell receptor beta chains below all came from one sample that was sequenced in a study of cytomegalovirus exposure and HLA in healthy donors. Using immunoSEQ multiplex PCR, the repertoire was profiled, and TCRdb retains in-frame clones only, with some absent. The top ten clones hold approximately 2% of a sample with hundreds of thousands of clones, around 87% of them seen once. The sequencing sample was made of PBMCs. Every receptor here comes from a woman between 18 and 29 years old in good health and CMV-seropositive.

This chain joins TRBV6-5 and TRBJ2-1, with D perhaps matching TRBD1 (5 bases). This CDR3 contains 13 residues. Germline CDR1 reads MNHEY; CDR2 reads SVGAGI. Trimming took off 6 bases at V and 10 bases at J, with 16 bases between the two ends. Written as DNA, the CDR3 is TGTGCCAGCAGCTCCACCGCCGACAGAGAGCAGTTCTTC. It yields the protein CASSSTADREQFF.

The J gene is TRBJ2-7, the V gene TRBV2; TRBD1 agrees at 10 bases. The CDR3 runs 14 residues. The germline V gene encodes CDR1 SNHLY and CDR2 FYNNEI. V lost 3 bases to trimming and J lost 5 bases; unmatched junction nucleotides: 4. The CDR3, as DNA: TGTGCCAGCAGTGAGGAGACAGGGGGCCACGAGCAGTACTTC. Translated: CASSEETGGHEQYF.

The chain has TRBV9 and TRBJ1-1, with D maybe TRBD1 (6 bases). Between the trimmed V and J ends, which lost 3 bases and 0 bases, there was a span of 12 bases. The CDR3 sequence is 15 residues long. Germline CDR1 is SGDLS and CDR2 is YYNGEE. The CDR3 sequence is CASSGGQTMNTEAFF. The CDR3 DNA is TGTGCCAGCAGCGGAGGACAGACAATGAACACTGAAGCTTTCTTT.

CDR3 in amino acids: CASSLSTGGNQPQHF. The CDR3 bases are TGTGCCAGCAGCTTAAGTACGGGGGGCAATCAGCCCCAGCATTTT. This chain uses TRBV11-2 with TRBJ1-5; tentative D call: TRBD1 (5 bases). CDR1 and CDR2 (germline): SGHAT, FQNNGV. V was shortened by 2 bases and J by 2 bases, with 10 bases between the two germline ends. The CDR3 is made up of 15 amino acids. The whole variable domain, remainder taken from reference TRBV11-2 and TRBJ1-5, is EAGVAQSPRYKIIEKRQSVAFWCNPISGHATLYWYQQILGQGPKLLIQFQNNGVVDDSQLPKDRFSAERLKGVDSTLKIQPAKLEDSAVYLCASSLSTGGNQPQHFGDGTRLSIL.

V usage is TRBV13 and J usage is TRBJ2-1, with D unresolved. The CDR3 is 13 amino acids. Germline-derived CDR1 and CDR2 are PRHDT and FYEKMQ (reference sequence). Trimming took off 5 bases at V and 10 bases at J, with 15 bases between the two ends. The CDR3 loop is CASSPSSVTEQFF. The CDR3 DNA reads as TGTGCCAGCAGCCCGTCGAGCGTGACCGAGCAGTTCTTC.

The chain uses TRBV25-1 and TRBJ2-7; TRBD1 matches at 9 bases. V lost 4 bases, J lost 1 base, and 5 bases stayed unmatched. This CDR3 contains 15 residues. CDR1 MGHDK and CDR2 SYGVNS come from the germline V gene. The CDR3 DNA follows: TGTGCCAGCAGTGGGGACAGGGTCCCTTCCTACGAGCAGTACTTC. Protein product: CASSGDRVPSYEQYF.

The CDR3 DNA reads as TGTGCCAGTTCCAGAAACACCATATATTTT. It specifies CASSRNTIYF. This chain links TRBV19 with TRBJ1-3; no reliable D call. This CDR3 contains 10 residues. Germline loops: CDR1 LNHDA, CDR2 SQIVND (reference sequence). The V gene lost 8 bases and the J gene lost 5 bases, with 4 bases spanning the gap.

The gene calls are TRBV28 and TRBJ1-5, with D possibly being TRBD1 (5 bases). V lost 6 bases, J lost 6 bases, and 12 bases lay in between. The germline V gene encodes CDR1 MDHEN and CDR2 SYDVKM. The CDR3 sequence is 13 residues long. CDR3: CASRDRGSQPQHF. The DNA for the CDR3 is TGTGCCAGCAGAGACCGGGGGAGTCAGCCCCAGCATTTT.

The V and J genes are TRBV27 and TRBJ1-1; D gene uncertain. The CDR3 is 14 residues long. Germline V gene lookup returns CDR1 MNHEY and CDR2 SMNVEV (reference sequence). The ends were cut back, 7 bases at V and 4 bases at J, with 16 bases in the middle. Written as DNA, the CDR3 is TGTGCCAGCACTCCGATGGGGAGTACCACTGAAGCTTTCTTT. Its protein is CASTPMGSTTEAFF.

This chain links TRBV9 with TRBJ2-3, with 12 bases that match TRBD2. The V gene's germline CDR1 is SGDLS and CDR2 YYNGEE. The trim removed 3 bases at V and 6 bases at J, leaving 8 bases unmatched. This CDR3 has 16 amino acids. The CDR3 coding sequence is TGTGCCAGCAGCGGACAACTAGCGGGAGGCGGGGATACGCAGTATTTT. Translation: CASSGQLAGGGDTQYF.

This clone has only one observation. Within the sample, other DNA sequences also encode this same CDR3. CDR3 bases: TGCGCCAGCAGCCCCACAGCCACCGGGGAGCTGTTTTTT. This codes for CASSPTATGELFF. The rearrangement uses TRBV5-1 and TRBJ2-2, with unresolved D. Germline CDR1 reads SGHRS; CDR2 reads YFSETQ. The length of the CDR3 is 13 residues. The V end was cut by 4 bases, the J end by 4 bases, with 8 bases between.

This chain uses TRBV4-1 with TRBJ1-5; tentatively, D is TRBD1 (5 bases). Germline lookup yields CDR1 MGHRA and CDR2 YSYEKL. V dropped 2 bases and J dropped 0 bases, with 17 bases sitting between them. The CDR3 runs to 18 residues. The CDR3 coding sequence is TGCGCCAGCAGCCAAAACGATGGCAGGGATCGTAGCAATCAGCCCCAGCATTTT. The encoded protein is CASSQNDGRDRSNQPQHF.

This chain joins TRBV21-1 and TRBJ1-5; the table's D call, TRBD1, has no DNA check behind it. TRBV21-1 is classified as a pseudogene. CDR3 length equals 20 residues. CDR3 sequence (DNA): TGTGCCAGCAGCAAAGACCTAACCGGGACAAGGAGACATAGCAATCAGCCCCAGCATTTT. It translates to CASSKDLTGTRRHSNQPQHF.

This rearrangement joins TRBV20-1 to TRBJ2-3, with D uncertain. Trimming cost V 2 bases and J 4 bases, with 4 bases left between them. CDR3 length: 11 amino acids. CDR1 and CDR2 (germline): DFQATT, SNEGSKA (reference sequence). CDR3 protein: CSARLADTQYF. The CDR3 region has the DNA TGCAGTGCTAGACTAGCAGATACGCAGTATTTT.

The V and J genes are TRBV6-1 and TRBJ1-2; unclear D gene. The germline CDR1 and CDR2 sequences are MNHNS and SASEGT. The V end was cut by 2 bases, the J end by 4 bases, with 5 bases between. This CDR3 has 12 amino acids. DNA for the CDR3: TGTGCCAGCAGTGAACTCAGCTATGGCTACACCTTC. It encodes CASSELSYGYTF.

The V gene is TRBV18, the J gene TRBJ2-5; D is perhaps TRBD1 (5 bases). Trimming took off 3 bases at V and 0 bases at J, with 8 bases between the two ends. In germline, CDR1 is KGHSH, CDR2 LQKENI. There are 14 residues in the CDR3. CDR3 coding DNA: TGTGCCAGCTCACCCGCAGGGAACCAAGAGACCCAGTACTTC. Protein sequence: CASSPAGNQETQYF. The full variable domain, its missing parts supplied by reference TRBV18 and TRBJ2-5, is NAGVMQNPRHLVRRRGQEARLRCSPMKGHSHVYWYRQLPEEGLKFMVYLQKENIIDESGMPKERFSAEFPKEGPSILRIQQVVRGDSAAYFCASSPAGNQETQYFGPGTRLLVL.

V is TRBV25-1 and J is TRBJ2-7, with 9 positions matching TRBD1. Germline V gene sequence: CDR1 MGHDK, CDR2 SYGVNS. The CDR3 sequence is 16 residues long. V shed 4 bases and J 0 bases; nucleotides not matched to a gene: 7. The CDR3 DNA reads as TGTGCCAGCAGTGGCCGGGACAGGGATACCTCCTACGAGCAGTACTTC. As protein: CASSGRDRDTSYEQYF.

The CDR3 loop is CASSLARDNEAFF. In nucleotides, the CDR3 is TGTGCCAGCAGCTTGGCCCGGGACAATGAAGCTTTCTTT. This rearrangement joins TRBV7-8 to TRBJ1-1; D might be TRBD1 (6 bases). CDR3 length: 13 amino acids. Germline V gene lookup returns CDR1 SGHVS and CDR2 FQNEAQ. The germline V and J ends were trimmed by 3 bases and 7 bases, with 12 bases remaining between them.

The rearrangement links TRBV28 to TRBJ2-2, with D perhaps matching TRBD2 (5 bases). Germline CDR1 MDHEN, CDR2 SYDVKM. V was cut by 1 base and J by 1 base, with 10 bases left in between. The CDR3 is 16 residues long. CDR3 protein: CASSLFGGQNTGELFF. Written as DNA, the CDR3 is TGTGCCAGCAGTTTATTTGGCGGGCAGAACACCGGGGAGCTGTTTTTT.

V gene TRBV5-1 combines with J gene TRBJ1-5; TRBD1 matches at 8 bases. CDR3 size: 15 residues. V was clipped by 4 bases and J by 0 bases; unmatched bases: 3. Germline V gene sequence: CDR1 SGHRS, CDR2 YFSETQ. CDR3 region: CASSLDRGSNQPQHF. In nucleotides, the CDR3 is TGCGCCAGCAGCCTCGACAGGGGTAGCAATCAGCCCCAGCATTTT.

The rearrangement uses TRBV30 and TRBJ1-2; a possible D gene is TRBD1 (6 bases). The germline CDR1 and CDR2 sequences are GTSNPN and SVGIG (reference sequence). The CDR3 runs 13 residues. V lost 4 bases to trimming and J lost 7 bases, with 16 bases between them. The CDR3 region has the DNA TGTGCCTGGACCTCCGGACGAGGGGGTGGCTACACCTTC. It is translated as CAWTSGRGGGYTF. Full variable domain (remainder filled in from reference TRBV30 and TRBJ1-2): SQTIHQWPATLVQPVGSPLSLECTVEGTSNPNLYWYRQAAGRGLQLLFYSVGIGQISSEVPQNLSASRPQDRQFILSSKKLLLSDSGFYLCAWTSGRGGGYTFGSGTRLTVV.

The chain combines TRBV2 with TRBJ2-2; 10 positions agree with TRBD2. The CDR3 loop spans 18 amino acids. J was trimmed by 6 bases and V by 0 bases; bases with no gene match: 10. Germline-derived CDR1 and CDR2 are SNHLY and FYNNEI. The CDR3 loop reads CASSEARRAGGYAGELFF. CDR3 bases: TGTGCCAGCAGTGAAGCGCGGCGAGCGGGAGGGTACGCCGGGGAGCTGTTTTTT.

This chain joins TRBV9 and TRBJ2-7; the match to TRBD1 covers 7 bases. There are 15 residues in the CDR3. The J segment lost 4 bases and the V segment lost 5 bases, leaving 12 bases of the junction unmatched. The germline V gene encodes CDR1 SGDLS and CDR2 YYNGEE. CDR3 coding DNA: TGTGCCAGCAGTTTCTCGCTGGACAGGACATACGAGCAGTACTTC. This encodes CASSFSLDRTYEQYF.

The V and J genes are TRBV27 and TRBJ1-2, with D possibly TRBD1 on 5 matching bases. This CDR3 region has 15 residues. Trimming pared 4 bases from V and 5 bases from J, leaving 17 bases between. CDR1 is MNHEY and CDR2 is SMNVEV in the germline V gene (reference sequence). The CDR3: CASSSIDRGDYGYTF. CDR3 bases: TGTGCCAGCAGTTCCATCGACAGAGGCGATTATGGCTACACCTTC.

V usage is TRBV18 and J usage is TRBJ2-3; tentatively, D is TRBD1 (5 bases). V lost 1 base and J 0 bases, leaving 11 bases between the germline ends. From germline, CDR1 is KGHSH and CDR2 LQKENI. The CDR3 is 16 residues long. The CDR3 DNA follows: TGTGCCAGCTCACCACTCAGGGTTGGGAGCACAGATACGCAGTATTTT. The encoded protein is CASSPLRVGSTDTQYF.

This chain joins TRBV28 and TRBJ1-5; no definite D call. The V end was cut by 5 bases, the J end by 4 bases, with 18 bases between. The CDR3 sequence is 16 residues long. The germline gives CDR1 MDHEN, CDR2 SYDVKM. CDR3 bases: TGTGCCAGCAGTCCCCACTTAACAGAGCCTAATCAGCCCCAGCATTTT. Residues: CASSPHLTEPNQPQHF.

This chain connects TRBV11-2 to TRBJ2-5, with 8 positions matching TRBD2. V shed 3 bases and J 5 bases; nucleotides not matched to a gene: 8. Germline loops: CDR1 SGHAT, CDR2 FQNNGV. This CDR3 contains 15 residues. Here the CDR3 DNA reads TGTGCCAGCAGCTTGGGGACTAGGGAGGGGGAGACCCAGTACTTC. Amino acid sequence: CASSLGTREGETQYF. The whole variable domain, filled in from reference TRBV11-2 and TRBJ2-5, reads EAGVAQSPRYKIIEKRQSVAFWCNPISGHATLYWYQQILGQGPKLLIQFQNNGVVDDSQLPKDRFSAERLKGVDSTLKIQPAKLEDSAVYLCASSLGTREGETQYFGPGTRLLVL.

This chain connects TRBV18 to TRBJ1-1; the D is unclear. The CDR3 spans 14 residues. Between the trimmed V and J ends, which lost 2 bases and 2 bases, there was a span of 9 bases. CDR1 and CDR2 (germline): KGHSH, LQKENI. In DNA form, the CDR3 reads TGTGCCAGCTCACCAAATTCTATTAACACTGAAGCTTTCTTT. This gives the protein CASSPNSINTEAFF.

Of note for this clone: A junction boundary mismatches the germline segment, possibly from a read error. This sequence joins TRBV7-7 and TRBJ2-1; TRBD1 matches 9 bases. Germline-derived CDR1 and CDR2 are SSHAT and FNYEAQ (reference sequence). The CDR3 extends over 14 amino acids. The CDR3 loop reads CASSLGQGTNEQFF. CDR3 in DNA: TGTGCTAGCAGCCTGGGACAGGGTACTAATGAGCAGTTCTTC.

V usage is TRBV7-9 and J usage is TRBJ2-5; a weak D match, TRBD2 (5 bases). There are 13 residues in the CDR3. Per germline, CDR1 SEHNR and CDR2 FQNEAQ (reference sequence). Trimming took off 4 bases at V and 2 bases at J, with 8 bases between the two ends. CDR3 region: CASSWGEQETQYF. DNA for the CDR3: TGTGCCAGCAGCTGGGGAGAACAAGAGACCCAGTACTTC.